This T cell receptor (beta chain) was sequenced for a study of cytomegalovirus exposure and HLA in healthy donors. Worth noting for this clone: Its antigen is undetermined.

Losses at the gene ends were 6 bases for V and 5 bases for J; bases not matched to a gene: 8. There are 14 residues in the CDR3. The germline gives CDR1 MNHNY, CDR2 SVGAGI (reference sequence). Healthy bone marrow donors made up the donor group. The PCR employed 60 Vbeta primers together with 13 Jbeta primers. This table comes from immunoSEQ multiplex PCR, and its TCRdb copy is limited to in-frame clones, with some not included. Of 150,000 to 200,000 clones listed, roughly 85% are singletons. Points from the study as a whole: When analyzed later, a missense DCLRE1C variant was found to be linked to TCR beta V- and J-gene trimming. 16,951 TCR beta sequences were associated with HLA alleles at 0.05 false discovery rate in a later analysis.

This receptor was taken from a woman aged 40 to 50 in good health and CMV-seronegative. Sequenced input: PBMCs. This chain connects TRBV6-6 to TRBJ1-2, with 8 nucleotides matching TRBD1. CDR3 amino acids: CASSLTGGLYGYTF. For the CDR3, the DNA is TGTGCCAGCAGCCTTACAGGGGGTCTATATGGCTACACCTTC.